The TCR beta chain described here comes from a study of T cell clones after liver transplantation (dated by TCRdb to 2018 to 2020). For the study in its entirety: Samples were obtained from ITN030ST, a randomized trial in which withdrawal of immunosuppression was attempted within 2 years of liver transplantation. Donor-reactive T cell clones were identified by TCRbeta sequencing after a pre-transplant mixed lymphocyte reaction and then tracked in post-transplant blood. Third party-reactive TCRbeta sequences from pre-transplant MLRs were also identified as an antigen-independent comparator for donor-reactive sequences. Three of the eight recipients were HCV-positive; the others were transplanted for non-autoimmune, non-viral indications. No induction therapy was given to the subjects, and standard immunosuppression was administered until randomization at 12-24 months post-transplant. To count as tolerant, a recipient had to stay completely off immunosuppression for at least one year without liver enzymes climbing beyond twice the upper limit of normal. Blood samples were collected pre-transplant, then pre-randomization ahead of withdrawal, and finally post-randomization once withdrawal had either been completed or failed. The studied cohort comprised 8 liver transplant recipients, 3 classified as tolerant and 5 as non-tolerant.

Unstimulated PBMCs, after thawing, were stained for CD3, CD4 and CD8 and then FACS-sorted into CD3+CD4+ and CD3+CD8+ populations. Each of the 8 studied subjects was randomized to immunosuppression withdrawal. The Qiagen DNeasy Blood and Tissue Kit was used for isolation of genomic DNA. High-throughput TCRbeta CDR3 sequencing of frozen genomic DNA was performed by immunoSEQ, including PCR amplification, mapping, bias correction and internal controls. The original methods were these. Productive rearrangements were retained, and unique TCRbeta sequences were defined by the CDR3 nucleotide sequence together with the V and J gene. Donor-reactive sequences required at least 5-fold expansion in CFSE-low cells versus unstimulated pre-transplant cells and at least 0.01% frequency. Per-subject minimum frequency thresholds, based on the lowest-template unstimulated sample, ensured at least 90% detection power. Jensen-Shannon divergence between the top 1000 TCRbeta sequences post-transplant and pre-transplant was used to measure repertoire turnover. Changes in detection of donor-reactive sequences were tested with two-sided Fisher's exact tests. In its TCRdb copy, this immuneACCESS table keeps in-frame sequences only and misses some clones. Where compared with another copy, unresolved V genes explain less than half of these, and the others have no known cause. V and J calls plus clone size are reproduced from that table; the DNA served to infer D and trimming. For this sample the table gives approximately 50,000 clones, of which more than 65% were detected only once. The ten largest clones take up about a tenth of the sample.

Paper-wide results and their limitations: After accounting for repertoire turnover, donor-reactive detection was significantly reduced in 7 of 8 subjects for CD4 and 8 of 8 for CD8. Low numbers of available donor cells limited the measurable donor-reactive repertoire in two subjects. Conclusions were preliminary, limited by small, heterogeneous patient numbers and non-standardized post-transplant time points. In 5 of 8 subjects, regardless of tolerance or HCV status, circulating donor-reactive CD4 TCRbeta sequences dropped significantly post-transplant. A greater decline was seen for donor-reactive sequences than for third party-reactive sequences, suggesting partial antigen-specific deletion unrelated to withdrawal success. Because no allograft tissue specimens were available, donor-reactive T cells may have migrated into the graft instead of being deleted.

The CDR1 and CDR2 encoded by the germline V gene are MDHEN and SYDVKM. Taken from cysteine to phenylalanine, the CDR3 has 15 residues. Only the CDR3 portion is preserved as DNA: 45 bases, with reading frame beginning at the first base. From V the trimming removes 5 bases and from J it removes 3 bases, while the gene matches leave 8 bases of the junction unaccounted for. On this clone: Its antigen remains undetermined. It has no much larger one-base neighbor in the sample; base qualities were not kept.

The sample here was CD4+ T cells from blood, taken more than 52 months after liver transplant. Recombination joined TRBV28 with TRBJ2-7; 9 bases in the junction line up with TRBD1. This sequence was found in a human patient who received a liver transplant. After a transplant, certain T cells may trace back to the graft donor. The DNA reads TGTGCCAGCAGTGGACCACAGGGGGCAGGCTACGAGCAGTACTTC. This encodes CASSGPQGAGYEQYF.